The 17 T cell receptor beta chains below were found in one sample sequenced in a study of CD8+CD57+ T cells in acquired aplastic anemia. Genomic DNA, serving as template, underwent TCR beta VDJ and CDR3 profiling. MiXCR was run by TCRdb on the reads, yielding one entry per CDR3 protein. The table lists about 62,000 distinct CDR3 sequences, roughly 58% of them singletons. Sequenced input: sorted CD4+, CD8+, or CD8+CD57+ T cells (not recorded which) from PBMCs. The receptors originated from a human donor in good health, serving as a control.

This chain connects TRBV5-5 to TRBJ1-6, with D possibly TRBD1 on 5 matching bases. CDR1 and CDR2 (germline): SGHKS, YYEKEE (reference sequence). The CDR3 runs 14 residues. V was cut by 7 bases and J by 13 bases, with 21 bases left in between. CDR3 protein: CASGGASSTLPLHF. The CDR3 DNA follows: TGTGCCAGCGGCGGGGCCAGCTCGACGCTCCCCCTCCACTTT. The entire variable domain, with the rest obtained from reference TRBV5-5 and TRBJ1-6, is as follows: DAGVTQSPTHLIKTRGQQVTLRCSPISGHKSVSWYQQVLGQGPQFIFQYYEKEERGRGNFPDRFSARQFPNYSSELNVNALLLGDSALYLCASGGASSTLPLHFGNGTRLTVT.

This clonotype was seen more than once but under ten times. A much larger clone sits a single nucleotide away, making a read error possible. This chain joins TRBV5-1 and TRBJ2-3, with D possibly matching TRBD1 (5 bases). In germline, CDR1 is SGHRS, CDR2 YFSETQ. This CDR3 contains 14 residues. This chain's CDR3 is CASSLGGSTGTQYF. In DNA form, the CDR3 reads TGCGCCAGCAGCTTGGGGGGCAGCACAGGTACGCAGTATTTT.

For the CDR3, the DNA is TGTGCCAGCAGCTTCGGGTTGAGCGGGATCTACGAGCAGTACTTC. Protein product: CASSFGLSGIYEQYF. The chain has TRBV7-3 and TRBJ2-7; TRBD2 matches at 7 bases. V gave up 3 bases and J gave up 3 bases; unmatched junction bases: 8. Germline V gene data show CDR1 as SGHTA and CDR2 as FQGTGA. The CDR3 is 15 residues long.

The chain combines TRBV19 with TRBJ1-2; no firm D call. CDR1 and CDR2 from the germline V gene are LNHDA and SQIVND (reference sequence). The germline V and J ends were trimmed by 0 bases and 4 bases, with 6 bases remaining between them. The CDR3 loop spans 13 amino acids. CDR3 DNA: TGTGCCAGTAGTATAGACCCGTCCTATGGCTACACCTTC. It encodes CASSIDPSYGYTF.

V gene TRBV2 combines with J gene TRBJ1-3; 11 nucleotides agree with TRBD1. The V gene end was trimmed by 3 bases and the J gene end by 6 bases; junction bases not matched to a gene: 4. CDR1 SNHLY and CDR2 FYNNEI come from the germline V gene. This CDR3 is 15 amino acids long. The CDR3 DNA reads TGTGCCAGCAGTGACTGGACAGGGGGCGAAAACACCATATATTTT. Protein sequence: CASSDWTGGENTIYF.

In its sample, this clonotype was seen many times. The V call is TRBV20-1, the J call TRBJ2-5, with TRBD2 identical over 8 bases. Germline V CDR1 and CDR2: DFQATT, SNEGSKA (reference sequence). The CDR3 loop spans 16 amino acids. V shed 6 bases and J 1 base; nucleotides not matched to a gene: 13. The CDR3, as DNA: TGCAGTGCATCCCCAACTAGCGGACCTCTCCAAGAGACCCAGTACTTC. It translates to CSASPTSGPLQETQYF.

CDR3 sequence (DNA): TGTGCCATCAGTGATATGGGACGGGCCACTGAAGCTTTCTTT. It specifies CAISDMGRATEAFF. V usage is TRBV10-3 and J usage is TRBJ1-1, with D tentatively TRBD1 (5 bases). Germline V gene lookup returns CDR1 ENHRY and CDR2 SYGVKD. The CDR3 totals 14 residues. V lost 3 bases to trimming and J lost 4 bases, with 12 bases between them.

This clonotype was detected once. The chain has TRBV5-1 and TRBJ1-2; weak D call: TRBD1 (5 bases). V was pared by 0 bases and J by 6 bases, with 9 bases between. CDR3 size: 13 residues. Germline V gene lookup returns CDR1 SGHRS and CDR2 YFSETQ. Here the CDR3 reads CASSLEGEDGYTF. CDR3 in DNA: TGCGCCAGCAGCTTGGAAGGGGAGGATGGCTACACCTTC. The full variable domain, with the rest looked up from reference TRBV5-1 and TRBJ1-2, is KAGVTQTPRYLIKTRGQQVTLSCSPISGHRSVSWYQQTPGQGLQFLFEYFSETQRNKGNFPGRFSGRQFSNSRSEMNVSTLELGDSALYLCASSLEGEDGYTFGSGTRLTVV.

Judged by abundance, this clonotype is medium-sized (0.01 to 0.1%). This sequence joins TRBV10-3 and TRBJ2-7, with D perhaps assigned TRBD1 or TRBD2 (6 bases each). The CDR3 is made up of 13 amino acids. Germline V gene data show CDR1 as ENHRY and CDR2 as SYGVKD. The V end was cut by 4 bases, the J end by 6 bases, with 13 bases between. The DNA for the CDR3 is TGTGCCATCAGTGCCCACAGGGAGGTCGAGCAGTACTTC. Amino acid sequence: CAISAHREVEQYF.

This clonotype was picked up a small number of times. The V gene is TRBV30, the J gene TRBJ1-4, with no clear D. V shed 0 bases and J shed 2 bases, with 25 bases lying between them. There are 20 residues in the CDR3. Per the germline V gene, CDR1 is GTSNPN and CDR2 is SVGIG (reference sequence). In DNA, the CDR3 is TGTGCCTGGAGTGTCTTCGTTGCCGGGCCTATGCATGGCACTAATGAAAAACTGTTTTTT. This translates into CAWSVFVAGPMHGTNEKLFF.

The chain's CDR3 is CASSSLRTGGGGYTF. The CDR3 nucleotides read TGCGCCAGCAGCTCTCTAAGGACAGGGGGCGGTGGCTACACCTTC. J is TRBJ1-2 and V is TRBV5-1; 11 bases map to TRBD1. CDR3 length: 15 amino acids. CDR1 and CDR2 (germline): SGHRS, YFSETQ. Germline trimming cut 3 bases from V and 7 bases from J; bases unmatched to any gene: 8.

As for this clonotype: This could be a read error, since a much larger clone is one nucleotide away. The V gene is TRBV20-1, the J gene TRBJ1-1, with D tentatively TRBD1 (5 bases). This CDR3 has 15 residues. CDR1 is DFQATT and CDR2 is SNEGSKA in the germline V gene (reference sequence). CDR3 sequence (DNA): TGCAGTGCTAGACCGCGACAGTTAATGAACACTGAAGCTTCCTTT. Amino acids: CSARPRQLMNTEASF.

As to this clonotype: No DNA is shown, since the ends of the CDR3 on it are uncertain; the CDR3 is the one TCRdb lists. The J gene is TRBJ1-3, the V gene TRBV20-1; the D call of TRBD1 is as the table states it, not checked on the DNA. Inclusive of both ends, the CDR3 amounts to 20 amino acids. CDR1 DFQATT and CDR2 SNEGSKA come from the germline V gene (reference sequence). The CDR3 spells CSARVPVNTEAFFGQGTIYF.

This clonotype was observed a few times. The chain joins TRBV10-3 to TRBJ2-1; TRBD2 matches 7 bases. Losses at the gene ends were 4 bases for V and 5 bases for J; bases not matched to a gene: 5. Germline V CDR1 and CDR2: ENHRY, SYGVKD. The length of the CDR3 is 14 residues. CDR3 nucleotide sequence: TGTGCCATCAGTGCGGGAGGACTGGACAATGAGCAGTTCTTC. Translated, it gives CAISAGGLDNEQFF.

This chain connects TRBV20-1 to TRBJ2-1, with TRBD2 identical over 8 bases. CDR1 and CDR2 from the germline V gene are DFQATT and SNEGSKA (reference sequence). The CDR3 consists of 13 residues. V shed 7 bases, J shed 7 bases, and the junction held 9 bases outside the gene matches. CDR3 coding DNA: TGCAGTGAACCCAGCGGGAGTTCGAATGAGCAGTTCTTC. Translation: CSEPSGSSNEQFF.

The chain couples TRBV7-9 to TRBJ1-2; no clear D gene. The germline gives CDR1 SEHNR, CDR2 FQNEAQ (reference sequence). This CDR3 has 13 residues. The V end lost 1 base, the J end lost 5 bases, and 8 bases lay between the germline ends. The CDR3 DNA reads TGTGCCAGCAGCTTAGGGGCAGAGTATGGCTACACCTTC. This sequence encodes CASSLGAEYGYTF.

The CDR3 loop is CASSPRDRVSGDEQYF. The CDR3, as DNA: TGTGCCAGCAGCCCTAGGGACAGGGTGAGCGGAGACGAGCAGTACTTC. The chain joins TRBV4-2 to TRBJ2-7; 9 nucleotides line up with TRBD1. The V segment lost 4 bases and the J segment 5 bases; nucleotides outside the gene matches: 12. Germline V lookup: CDR1 LGHNA, CDR2 YNFKEQ. This CDR3 is built from 16 residues.